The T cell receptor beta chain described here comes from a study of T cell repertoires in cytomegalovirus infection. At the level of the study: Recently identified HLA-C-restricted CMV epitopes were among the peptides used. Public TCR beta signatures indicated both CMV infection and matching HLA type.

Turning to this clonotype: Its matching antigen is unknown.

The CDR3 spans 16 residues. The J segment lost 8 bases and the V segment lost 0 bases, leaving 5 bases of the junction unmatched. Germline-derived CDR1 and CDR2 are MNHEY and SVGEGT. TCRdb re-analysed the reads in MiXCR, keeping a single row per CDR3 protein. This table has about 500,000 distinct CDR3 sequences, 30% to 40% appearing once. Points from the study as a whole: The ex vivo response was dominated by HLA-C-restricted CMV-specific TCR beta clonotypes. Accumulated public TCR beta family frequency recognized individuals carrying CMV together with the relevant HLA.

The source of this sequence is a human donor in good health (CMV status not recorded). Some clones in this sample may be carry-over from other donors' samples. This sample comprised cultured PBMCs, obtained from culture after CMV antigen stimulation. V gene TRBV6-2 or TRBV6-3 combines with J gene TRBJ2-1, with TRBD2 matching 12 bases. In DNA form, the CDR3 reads TGTGCCAGCAGTTACTCCCGGACTAGCGGGGATCATGAGCAGTTCTTC. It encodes CASSYSRTSGDHEQFF.